This TCR beta chain was sequenced for a study of T cells in localized non-small cell lung cancer. Study observations and caveats: A single tumor region was sequenced, leaving heterogeneity possible. Adjacent lung had a median around 50 of the 100 largest tumor clones. It was uninvolved adjacent lung that showed the highest T cell clonality, exceeding tumor. A denser population of T cells in blood accompanied longer overall survival.

Using immunoSEQ multiplex PCR, the repertoire was profiled, and TCRdb retains in-frame clones only, with some absent. This table holds around 24,000 clones, roughly four fifths found once. Regarding this clone: The antigen is unknown.

V lost 7 bases, J lost 8 bases, and 9 bases lay in between. Germline V gene sequence: CDR1 DFQATT, CDR2 SNEGSKA (reference sequence). The CDR3 consists of 10 residues. This TCR was recovered from a man between 40 and 75 years old with stage II lung adenocarcinoma. V usage is TRBV20-1 and J usage is TRBJ2-1; D is uncertain. Sample: PBMCs, taken before any cancer treatment. The CDR3 here is CSVSLDEQFF. The CDR3 DNA is TGCAGTGTTAGTCTGGATGAGCAGTTCTTC.